One and the same sample provided the 27 T cell receptor beta chains below, sequenced in a study of graft-versus-host responses after intestinal transplantation. Sequenced by immunoSEQ multiplex PCR; TCRdb stores in-frame clones only, minus some. The sample holds around 90,000 clones, around 93% seen once. The antigens these receptors bind are not known. The source material was unstimulated CD8+ T cells sorted from spleen or lymph node cells, sampled before transplant. The source of these receptors is a human donor who was the organ donor for an intestinal transplant.

V and J are TRBV9 and TRBJ2-3, with 9 bases that match TRBD2. J was trimmed by 2 bases and V by 0 bases; bases with no gene match: 4. The germline CDR1 and CDR2 sequences are SGDLS and YYNGEE. CDR3 length equals 16 residues. The CDR3 DNA reads TGTGCCAGCAGCGTAGTGGCTAGCGGGGACACAGATACGCAGTATTTT. Protein product: CASSVVASGDTDTQYF.

The chain is built from TRBV28 and TRBJ2-5; D may be TRBD2 (7 bases). The V gene's germline CDR1 is MDHEN and CDR2 SYDVKM. V was pared by 3 bases and J by 3 bases, with 17 bases between. The CDR3 length is 16 residues. The CDR3 spells CASSLGGRAIEETQYF. CDR3 sequence (DNA): TGTGCCAGCAGTTTGGGGGGGCGGGCAATCGAAGAGACCCAGTACTTC.

This chain joins TRBV28 and TRBJ2-1; D may be TRBD1 (6 bases). The CDR3 runs to 15 residues. V lost 2 bases and J 3 bases, leaving 11 bases between the germline ends. From germline, CDR1 is MDHEN and CDR2 SYDVKM. CDR3 nucleotide sequence: TGTGCCAGCAGTTTAGGGGGCAGGGGCTACAATGAGCAGTTCTTC. It is translated as CASSLGGRGYNEQFF. The entire variable domain, with the rest obtained from reference TRBV28 and TRBJ2-1, is as follows: DVKVTQSSRYLVKRTGEKVFLECVQDMDHENMFWYRQDPGLGLRLIYFSYDVKMKEKGDIPEGYSVSREKKERFSLILESASTNQTSMYLCASSLGGRGYNEQFFGPGTRLTVL.

This clone was seen a few times. This chain uses TRBV6-4 with TRBJ2-3; 7 bases align to TRBD2. In germline, CDR1 is MRHNA, CDR2 SNTAGT. The V segment lost 3 bases and the J segment 3 bases; nucleotides outside the gene matches: 3. The CDR3 sequence is 14 residues long. The CDR3 reads CASSEFSGTDTQYF. DNA for the CDR3: TGTGCCAGCAGTGAGTTTAGCGGGACAGATACGCAGTATTTT.

This clone appeared a single time. One end of the junction does not line up with germline, which may come from a read error. Other DNA variants within this sample encode the same CDR3. The rearrangement joins TRBV29-1 to TRBJ1-5; TRBD1 aligns across 10 bases. The CDR3 totals 17 residues. The germline CDR1 and CDR2 sequences are SQVTM and ANQGSEA. CDR3 nucleotide sequence: TGCAGCGTTATTGGCCCCGGGGACAGGGGTAACAATCAACCCCAGCATTTT. It translates to CSVIGPGDRGNNQPQHF.

V and J are TRBV9 and TRBJ2-7, with TRBD1 as a possible D gene (6 bases). Germline CDR1 is SGDLS and CDR2 is YYNGEE. The germline V and J ends were trimmed by 0 bases and 2 bases, with 9 bases remaining between them. This CDR3 is built from 14 residues. Written as DNA, the CDR3 is TGTGCCAGCAGCGTAGGAGGGGACACCTACGAGCAGTACTTC. The encoded protein is CASSVGGDTYEQYF.

The rearrangement links TRBV28 to TRBJ1-2; TRBD1 aligns across 7 bases. Germline values: CDR1 MDHEN, CDR2 SYDVKM. V lost 5 bases to trimming and J lost 5 bases; unmatched junction nucleotides: 5. This CDR3 contains 13 residues. The chain's CDR3 is CASSPGQRYGYTF. The CDR3, as DNA: TGTGCCAGCAGTCCGGGACAGCGATATGGCTACACCTTC.

V usage is TRBV4-3 and J usage is TRBJ2-3; a weak D match, TRBD2 (5 bases). V was pared by 4 bases and J by 6 bases, with 17 bases between. CDR3 length: 15 residues. Germline assignment: CDR1 LGHNA and CDR2 YSLEER. CDR3 DNA: TGCGCCAGCAGCCCCAGCACGGGATACCGGGATACGCAGTATTTT. The encoded protein is CASSPSTGYRDTQYF.

CDR3 bases: TGCGCCAGCAGTGAGTCGAATTTTCCAGCGGGATTCTACGAGCAGTACTTC. It yields the protein CASSESNFPAGFYEQYF. The chain uses TRBV10-2 and TRBJ2-7, with 7 bases matching TRBD2. The CDR3 is made up of 17 amino acids. V gave up 0 bases and J gave up 3 bases; unmatched junction bases: 11. CDR1 and CDR2 (germline): WSHSY, SAAADI.

The rearrangement links TRBV27 to TRBJ2-5; tentatively, D is TRBD2 (6 bases). The V gene's germline CDR1 is MNHEY and CDR2 SMNVEV (reference sequence). This CDR3 is built from 14 residues. V was cut by 6 bases and J by 2 bases, with 13 bases left in between. The CDR3 DNA reads as TGTGCCAGCAGCCACTTGGGACTTCAAGAGACCCAGTACTTC. It is translated as CASSHLGLQETQYF.

V and J are TRBV27 and TRBJ1-1; TRBD1 aligns across 8 bases. V was clipped by 3 bases and J by 10 bases; unmatched bases: 4. This CDR3 is built from 12 residues. CDR1 and CDR2 from the germline V gene are MNHEY and SMNVEV (reference sequence). In DNA form, the CDR3 reads TGTGCCAGCAGTTTCACAGGGGGGAGAGCTTTCTTT. Translating it yields CASSFTGGRAFF.

The CDR3 protein is CASSFGTGLLNTEAFF. CDR3 bases: TGTGCCAGCAGCTTTGGGACAGGACTGTTGAACACTGAAGCTTTCTTT. This sequence joins TRBV5-4 and TRBJ1-1, with 8 positions matching TRBD1. The CDR3 runs 16 residues. V lost 2 bases, J lost 0 bases, and 6 bases stayed unmatched. CDR1 and CDR2 from the germline V gene are SGHNT and YYREEE (reference sequence).

The chain links TRBV6-1 to TRBJ2-7; D possibly corresponds to TRBD1 (6 bases). Germline CDR1 MNHNS, CDR2 SASEGT. With 6 bases removed from V and 5 bases from J, the gap between germline ends came to 17 bases. This CDR3 is 14 amino acids long. The CDR3 is CASSPRAGVHEQYF. In DNA, the CDR3 is TGTGCCAGCAGCCCGAGGGCAGGGGTCCACGAGCAGTACTTC.

The chain uses TRBV14 and TRBJ2-2, with TRBD2 matching over 9 bases. There are 18 residues in the CDR3. Germline V gene lookup returns CDR1 SGHDN and CDR2 FVKESK. The V and J ends lost 1 base and 6 bases, in that order; junction bases with no gene match: 12. CDR3 DNA: TGTGCCAGCAGCCAAGGTTGGCGGGCTAGCGGGGCTTCCGGGGAGCTGTTTTTT. It specifies CASSQGWRASGASGELFF.

J is TRBJ2-7 and V is TRBV19; 11 bases agree with TRBD2. Germline lookup yields CDR1 LNHDA and CDR2 SQIVND (reference sequence). CDR3 length: 15 residues. The ends lost 7 bases at V and 2 bases at J; junction bases unmatched: 7. The CDR3 reads CASISKGLAAYEQYF. Here the CDR3 DNA reads TGTGCCAGTATTAGTAAGGGACTAGCGGCCTACGAGCAGTACTTC.

The genes are TRBV7-3 and TRBJ2-3, with D possibly being TRBD1 (5 bases). Germline V gives CDR1 SGHTA, CDR2 FQGTGA. Between the trimmed V and J ends, which lost 5 bases and 0 bases, there was a span of 9 bases. The CDR3 runs 14 residues. The CDR3 region has the DNA TGTGCCAGCAGCCCGACAGTTAGCACAGATACGCAGTATTTT. This translates into CASSPTVSTDTQYF.

This clone was seen once. The chain employs TRBV5-4 and TRBJ2-7; the D gene is possibly TRBD1 (5 bases). Germline CDR1 is SGHNT and CDR2 is YYREEE (reference sequence). This CDR3 comprises 13 residues. The V end was cut by 4 bases, the J end by 0 bases, with 8 bases between. As DNA, the CDR3 is TGTGCCAGCAGCCGCAGGGACTCCTACGAGCAGTACTTC. As protein: CASSRRDSYEQYF.

V and J are TRBV21-1 and TRBJ1-5. TRBV21-1 is described as a pseudogene. The CDR3 is 19 residues long. CDR3 sequence reads: CASSKERGGWSFGNQPQHF. DNA of the CDR3: TGTGCCAGCAGCAAAGAACGGGGGGGTTGGAGCTTTGGCAATCAGCCCCAGCATTTT.

The chain joins TRBV27 to TRBJ2-7; D remains ambiguous. The V end was cut by 8 bases, the J end by 0 bases, with 8 bases between. The CDR3 length is 12 residues. Germline lookup yields CDR1 MNHEY and CDR2 SMNVEV (reference sequence). DNA of the CDR3: TGTGCCAGCTCGGGTCTCTCCTACGAGCAGTACTTC. Translation gives CASSGLSYEQYF.

The chain employs TRBV7-6 and TRBJ2-3, with D possibly matching TRBD1 (6 bases). This CDR3 is built from 17 residues. V lost 3 bases, J lost 4 bases, and 20 bases lay in between. CDR1 SGHVS and CDR2 FNYEAQ come from the germline V gene. CDR3 residues: CASSFLGHQTVSDTQYF. The CDR3 bases are TGTGCCAGCAGCTTCTTGGGACACCAAACCGTTTCAGATACGCAGTATTTT.

V is TRBV11-2 and J is TRBJ2-5, with 9 nucleotides matching TRBD1. V shed 4 bases, J shed 5 bases, and the junction held 14 bases outside the gene matches. The V gene's germline CDR1 is SGHAT and CDR2 FQNNGV. This CDR3 is 17 amino acids long. CDR3 in amino acids: CASSSDPGTGREETQYF. CDR3 DNA: TGTGCCAGCAGCTCCGACCCCGGGACAGGGAGGGAGGAGACCCAGTACTTC.

This chain links TRBV13 with TRBJ2-3; a possible D gene is TRBD2 (6 bases). CDR1 PRHDT and CDR2 FYEKMQ come from the germline V gene (reference sequence). CDR3 size: 14 residues. Trimming pared 6 bases from V and 2 bases from J, leaving 12 bases between. The CDR3 sequence is CASRSWGDTDTQYF. In DNA form, the CDR3 reads TGTGCCAGCAGGTCGTGGGGGGACACAGATACGCAGTATTTT. Based on the CDR3 plus reference TRBV13 and TRBJ2-3, the full variable domain is AAGVIQSPRHLIKEKRETATLKCYPIPRHDTVYWYQQGPGQDPQFLISFYEKMQSDKGSIPDRFSAQQFSDYHSELNMSSLELGDSALYFCASRSWGDTDTQYFGPGTRLTVL.

This clone has only a few counts. The chain has TRBV9 and TRBJ1-5, with 7 positions matching TRBD1. The CDR3 contains 15 residues. V was pared by 4 bases and J by 5 bases, with 9 bases of the junction left unmatched. The germline V gene encodes CDR1 SGDLS and CDR2 YYNGEE. CDR3 bases: TGTGCCAGCAGCCCTCATGGGGACAGATATCAGCCCCAGCATTTT. Amino acids: CASSPHGDRYQPQHF.

The V call is TRBV13, the J call TRBJ2-1, with 8 bases fitting TRBD2. This CDR3 has 15 amino acids. Germline assignment: CDR1 PRHDT and CDR2 FYEKMQ (reference sequence). Unmatched junction bases numbered 12, after V lost 5 bases and J lost 9 bases. This CDR3 reads CASSTGLAYGREQFF. DNA of the CDR3: TGTGCCAGCAGCACCGGACTAGCCTATGGGCGTGAGCAGTTCTTC.

The rearrangement joins TRBV7-2 to TRBJ2-7; TRBD2 matches 7 bases. Germline lookup yields CDR1 SGHTA and CDR2 FQGNSA. The CDR3 loop spans 14 amino acids. J lost 5 bases, V lost 1 base, and 5 bases had no gene match. CDR3 nucleotides: TGTGCCAGCAGCTTAGTGGGAGGGTTCCACGAGCAGTACTTC. Amino acid sequence: CASSLVGGFHEQYF.

A single count supports this clone. J is TRBJ2-7 and V is TRBV7-9, with TRBD2 matching 8 bases. Germline V gene lookup returns CDR1 SEHNR and CDR2 FQNEAQ (reference sequence). The V gene end was trimmed by 5 bases and the J gene end by 7 bases; junction bases not matched to a gene: 13. The CDR3 length is 15 residues. In nucleotides, the CDR3 is TGTGCCAGCAGCCCCCGCAGCGGGGGCGTGGGGGAGCAGTACTTC. Protein product: CASSPRSGGVGEQYF.

The chain uses TRBV11-3 and TRBJ2-1; 9 bases line up with TRBD2. The CDR3 is 13 residues long. Germline CDR1 and CDR2: SGHNT and YENEEA. The V and J ends lost 5 bases and 6 bases, in that order; junction bases with no gene match: 2. The CDR3 region has the DNA TGTGCCAGCAGCGGGACTAGCCCCAATGAGCAGTTCTTC. Translated: CASSGTSPNEQFF.